A single sample gave rise to the 26 T cell receptor beta chains below, sequenced in a study of control samples from healthy donors and cancer patients. Generated by immunoSEQ multiplex PCR, the TCRdb table keeps only in-frame clones and is missing some. This sample has tens of thousands of clones; about 87% occur once, and the top ten carry over 15%. Sequencing input: blood. These receptors were obtained from a man aged 45-65 years in good health.

This sequence joins TRBV10-3 and TRBJ1-5; D might be TRBD1 (5 bases). Germline V gives CDR1 ENHRY, CDR2 SYGVKD. The CDR3 runs to 14 residues. Trimming removed 3 bases at V and 1 base at J, with 7 bases between. The CDR3 coding sequence is TGTGCCATCAGTGAAGACAGAAGCAATCAGCCCCAGCATTTT. As protein: CAISEDRSNQPQHF.

This clone is deemed medium-sized (0.01 to 0.1%). J is TRBJ1-6 and V is TRBV2, with 11 bases aligning to TRBD1. Germline V gives CDR1 SNHLY, CDR2 FYNNEI. With V trimmed by 10 bases and J by 8 bases, 4 bases remained unmatched. The CDR3 totals 13 residues. The CDR3 spells CATRDRGYSPLHF. The DNA of the CDR3 is TGTGCCACCCGGGACAGGGGGTATTCACCCCTCCACTTT.

The chain uses TRBV19 and TRBJ2-2; no clear D. Germline lookup yields CDR1 LNHDA and CDR2 SQIVND (reference sequence). This CDR3 contains 14 residues. With 2 bases removed from V and 5 bases from J, the gap between germline ends came to 9 bases. The chain's CDR3 is CASSISGRTGELFF. The CDR3 DNA follows: TGTGCCAGTAGTATAAGTGGGCGGACCGGGGAGCTGTTTTTT. Combining the CDR3 with reference TRBV19 and TRBJ2-2 gives the whole variable domain DGGITQSPKYLFRKEGQNVTLSCEQNLNHDAMYWYRQDPGQGLRLIYYSQIVNDFQKGDIAEGYSVSREKKESFPLTVTSAQKNPTAFYLCASSISGRTGELFFGEGSRLTVL.

The chain employs TRBV2 and TRBJ2-3; 8 bases line up with TRBD2. Germline assignment: CDR1 SNHLY and CDR2 FYNNEI. V lost 1 base, J lost 2 bases, and 5 bases stayed unmatched. The CDR3 spans 16 residues. The CDR3 DNA follows: TGTGCCAGCAGTGAAGGGTCGGGGGGGCCCACAGATACGCAGTATTTT. Protein sequence: CASSEGSGGPTDTQYF.

This clone has more than one count but fewer than ten. The chain is built from TRBV30 and TRBJ1-1; 7 positions match TRBD1. Germline V gives CDR1 GTSNPN, CDR2 SVGIG (reference sequence). The CDR3 is made up of 14 amino acids. The V gene end was trimmed by 2 bases and the J gene end by 4 bases; junction bases not matched to a gene: 7. CDR3 bases: TGTGCCTGGAGTTCAGGGGGATCAAGCACTGAAGCTTTCTTT. Translated, it gives CAWSSGGSSTEAFF.

The rearrangement joins TRBV6-5 to TRBJ1-1, with D possibly matching TRBD1 (6 bases). The V and J ends lost 6 bases and 3 bases respectively, with 14 bases between them. This CDR3 spans 14 amino acids. Germline CDR1 and CDR2: MNHEY and SVGAGI. The CDR3 loop is CASRGPGAYTEAFF. CDR3 DNA: TGTGCCAGCAGGGGACCGGGGGCGTACACTGAAGCTTTCTTT.

The chain carries TRBV9 and TRBJ1-1, with 7 bases that match TRBD1. The CDR3 loop spans 17 amino acids. Germline V gene lookup returns CDR1 SGDLS and CDR2 YYNGEE. The trim removed 3 bases at V and 4 bases at J, leaving 15 bases unmatched. The CDR3 region has the DNA TGTGCCAGCAGCGCGGGGGACAGCCCCCTAGCAGGCACTGAAGCTTTCTTT. Encoded protein: CASSAGDSPLAGTEAFF.

The rearrangement links TRBV30 to TRBJ2-1; tentative D call: TRBD1 (6 bases). CDR3 length: 15 amino acids. Trimming shortened V by 2 bases and J by 0 bases, and 11 bases separated the two germline ends. The germline V gene encodes CDR1 GTSNPN and CDR2 SVGIG (reference sequence). The CDR3 DNA sequence: TGTGCCTGGAGTCTCGGACAGAGCTCCTACAATGAGCAGTTCTTC. The encoded protein is CAWSLGQSSYNEQFF.

This sequence joins TRBV7-3 and TRBJ2-7; possibly TRBD1 or TRBD2 for D (5 bases each). CDR1 SGHTA and CDR2 FQGTGA come from the germline V gene. V was clipped by 7 bases and J by 7 bases, with 20 bases between them. The CDR3 runs to 14 residues. Written as DNA, the CDR3 is TGTGCCAGCAAGACAGACCCGGACTCGGGGGAGCAGTACTTC. Translating gives CASKTDPDSGEQYF.

The chain uses TRBV7-3 and TRBJ1-1; D not resolved. V lost 2 bases, J lost 7 bases, and 11 bases lay in between. This CDR3 has 13 residues. The germline gives CDR1 SGHTA, CDR2 FQGTGA. CDR3 bases: TGTGCCAGCAGCTTAGGGCCCGGACGTGAAGCTTTCTTT. It yields the protein CASSLGPGREAFF. Full variable domain (missing parts from reference TRBV7-3 and TRBJ1-1): GAGVSQTPSNKVTEKGKYVELRCDPISGHTALYWYRQSLGQGPEFLIYFQGTGAADDSGLPNDRFFAVRPEGSVSTLKIQRTERGDSAVYLCASSLGPGREAFFGQGTRLTVV.

The chain employs TRBV4-2 and TRBJ1-2; the D is unclear. Trimming removed 8 bases at V and 3 bases at J, with 13 bases between. CDR3 length: 13 residues. Per the germline V gene, CDR1 is LGHNA and CDR2 is YNFKEQ. The CDR3 DNA reads TGTGCCAGCTCCCCGGGCGGATACTATGGCTACACCTTC. Protein sequence: CASSPGGYYGYTF.

V usage is TRBV29-1 and J usage is TRBJ1-2; D perhaps matches TRBD1 (6 bases). V gave up 7 bases and J gave up 8 bases, with 17 bases separating them. This CDR3 region has 12 residues. Per germline, CDR1 SQVTM and CDR2 ANQGSEA. CDR3 loop: CSAERGARGYTF. CDR3 sequence (DNA): TGCAGCGCCGAACGGGGGGCGAGAGGCTACACCTTC.

The chain uses TRBV9 and TRBJ2-1; D possibly corresponds to TRBD2 (5 bases). V lost 0 bases to trimming and J lost 5 bases, with 12 bases between them. Germline-derived CDR1 and CDR2 are SGDLS and YYNGEE. The CDR3 is made up of 15 amino acids. The CDR3 is CASSVVGSMDNEQFF. The CDR3 DNA reads as TGTGCCAGCAGCGTAGTAGGGAGCATGGACAATGAGCAGTTCTTC.

The chain uses TRBV5-6 and TRBJ2-7; D is unclear. CDR3 length: 12 amino acids. Germline V CDR1 and CDR2: SGHDT, YYEEEE. Trimming removed 2 bases at V and 1 base at J, with 4 bases between. The CDR3 reads CASSLQSYEQYV. The CDR3 DNA reads as TGTGCCAGCAGCTTACAGTCCTACGAGCAGTACGTC.

This clone was detected only once. This rearrangement joins TRBV18 to TRBJ1-3; a weak D match, TRBD1 (6 bases). CDR1 is KGHSH and CDR2 is LQKENI in the germline V gene. The CDR3 sequence is 15 residues long. Trimming left V 4 bases short and J 0 bases short, with 10 bases between. CDR3 loop: CASSLDSISGNTIYF. The CDR3 nucleotides read TGTGCCAGCTCACTGGACAGCATCTCTGGAAACACCATATATTTT.

This clone was recorded once. The chain links TRBV15 to TRBJ1-5; TRBD1 is a possible D gene (6 bases). The V and J ends lost 8 bases and 6 bases respectively, with 20 bases between them. There are 15 residues in the CDR3. Per the germline V gene, CDR1 is LNHNV and CDR2 is YYDKDF (reference sequence). The DNA of the CDR3 is TGTGCCACCGTTTGGACCCGGACAGCTTCTCAGCCCCAGCATTTT. Amino acid sequence: CATVWTRTASQPQHF.

The chain employs TRBV28 and TRBJ2-7, with 12 bases matching TRBD2. In germline, CDR1 is MDHEN, CDR2 SYDVKM. J lost 5 bases, V lost 10 bases, and 6 bases had no gene match. The CDR3 totals 13 residues. CDR3 amino acids: CATGTSGRNEQYF. For the CDR3, the DNA is TGTGCCACGGGGACTAGCGGGCGTAACGAGCAGTACTTC. Looking up the rest from reference TRBV28 and TRBJ2-7 gives the full variable domain: DVKVTQSSRYLVKRTGEKVFLECVQDMDHENMFWYRQDPGLGLRLIYFSYDVKMKEKGDIPEGYSVSREKKERFSLILESASTNQTSMYLCATGTSGRNEQYFGPGTRLTVT.

V is TRBV6-5 and J is TRBJ1-1; D is uncertain. V was clipped by 0 bases and J by 6 bases, with 11 bases between them. There are 14 residues in the CDR3. Germline CDR1 and CDR2: MNHEY and SVGAGI. The CDR3 nucleotides read TGTGCCAGCAGTTACTCGATACCAAGGGCTGAAGCTTTCTTT. Its protein is CASSYSIPRAEAFF.

The chain uses TRBV2 and TRBJ1-1; 8 positions agree with TRBD1. CDR1 is SNHLY and CDR2 is FYNNEI in the germline V gene. V was pared by 10 bases and J by 0 bases, with 7 bases of the junction left unmatched. This CDR3 has 14 amino acids. The CDR3 region is CATRQGYLNTEAFF. The CDR3 DNA sequence: TGTGCCACCCGACAGGGGTACTTGAACACTGAAGCTTTCTTT. Full variable domain (outside the CDR3, taken from reference TRBV2 and TRBJ1-1): EPEVTQTPSHQVTQMGQEVILRCVPISNHLYFYWYRQILGQKVEFLVSFYNNEISEKSEIFDDQFSVERPDGSNFTLKIRSTKLEDSAMYFCATRQGYLNTEAFFGQGTRLTVV.

The chain has TRBV6-2 or TRBV6-3 and TRBJ2-1, with 8 nucleotides matching TRBD2. V trimming: 2 bases; J trimming: 4 bases; junction bases outside the gene matches: 4. This CDR3 has 15 amino acids. Germline CDR1 MNHEY, CDR2 SVGEGT. This CDR3 is CASSYPGLGYNEQFF. The CDR3 bases are TGTGCCAGCAGTTACCCGGGACTAGGATACAATGAGCAGTTCTTC.

This chain connects TRBV10-2 to TRBJ1-2; D not resolved. The ends were cut back, 5 bases at V and 4 bases at J, with 14 bases in the middle. Germline CDR1 is WSHSY and CDR2 is SAAADI. CDR3 length equals 14 residues. The CDR3 DNA follows: TGCGCCAGCAGTTCGTGGGCACTTATCTATGGCTACACCTTC. Its protein product is CASSSWALIYGYTF.

The chain employs TRBV7-2 and TRBJ1-4; D remains unclear. Germline V gives CDR1 SGHTA, CDR2 FQGNSA. There are 14 residues in the CDR3. The V and J ends lost 3 bases and 7 bases respectively, with 12 bases between them. The CDR3 region has the DNA TGTGCCAGCAGCTTCACCTTCGCGGGTGAAAAACTGTTTTTT. This sequence encodes CASSFTFAGEKLFF.

The chain has TRBV5-4 and TRBJ2-1; TRBD1 matches at 7 bases. Germline assignment: CDR1 SGHNT and CDR2 YYREEE (reference sequence). Trimming cost V 0 bases and J 7 bases; bases outside gene matches: 4. This CDR3 contains 14 residues. The CDR3 DNA is TGTGCCAGCAGCTTGGGTCAGGGGGAGAATGAGCAGTTCTTC. Translating it yields CASSLGQGENEQFF.

The rearrangement uses TRBV9 and TRBJ2-1, with TRBD2 matching over 8 bases. Trimming removed 0 bases from V and 7 bases from J; junction bases left unmatched: 9. The CDR3 runs to 16 residues. Germline-derived CDR1 and CDR2 are SGDLS and YYNGEE. The CDR3 DNA reads TGTGCCAGCAGCGTAGGTTCGGGAGGGTTCGGAAATGAGCAGTTCTTC. It yields the protein CASSVGSGGFGNEQFF.

The chain combines TRBV5-1 with TRBJ2-5; 7 nucleotides align to TRBD2. V was pared by 6 bases and J by 1 base, with 3 bases of the junction left unmatched. CDR1 SGHRS and CDR2 YFSETQ come from the germline V gene. This CDR3 has 13 amino acids. CDR3 amino acids: CASNGGGQETQYF. CDR3 nucleotide sequence: TGCGCCAGCAATGGGGGGGGCCAAGAGACCCAGTACTTC. Full variable domain (missing parts from reference TRBV5-1 and TRBJ2-5): KAGVTQTPRYLIKTRGQQVTLSCSPISGHRSVSWYQQTPGQGLQFLFEYFSETQRNKGNFPGRFSGRQFSNSRSEMNVSTLELGDSALYLCASNGGGQETQYFGPGTRLLVL.

The DNA of the CDR3 is TGCGCCAGCTCCGGACCAGGGGGCTCATACGAGCAGTACTTC. Its protein product is CASSGPGGSYEQYF. The chain has TRBV10-1 and TRBJ2-7, with 8 bases aligning to TRBD1. The J segment lost 4 bases and the V segment lost 8 bases, leaving 10 bases of the junction unmatched. Germline assignment: CDR1 WNHNN and CDR2 SYGVQD (reference sequence). The CDR3 has 14 amino acids.